These 7 T cell receptor beta chains share one sample of origin, sequenced in a study of identical twins. TCRdb reprocessed the 5' RACE reads with MiXCR, giving one entry per CDR3 protein. The sample records roughly 1.6 million distinct CDR3 sequences, about 32% being singletons. Sequencing was performed on cord blood. The receptor set was obtained from a newborn girl in good health.

The chain links TRBV20-1 to TRBJ2-1; maybe TRBD1 (6 bases). Germline loops: CDR1 DFQATT, CDR2 SNEGSKA (reference sequence). Trimming took 0 bases from V and 0 from J, leaving 9 bases between them. The CDR3 is 15 amino acids. Here the CDR3 reads CSARDGTNSYNEQFF. CDR3 nucleotides: TGCAGTGCTAGAGATGGGACAAACTCCTACAATGAGCAGTTCTTC.

V is TRBV5-6 and J is TRBJ2-7; 13 bases fit TRBD2. The germline gives CDR1 SGHDT, CDR2 YYEEEE. V gave up 6 bases and J gave up 7 bases; unmatched junction bases: 7. The CDR3 consists of 14 residues. CDR3: CASTGLAGIDEQYF. The CDR3 region has the DNA TGTGCCAGCACGGGACTAGCGGGAATCGATGAGCAGTACTTC. The full variable domain, its missing parts supplied by reference TRBV5-6 and TRBJ2-7, is DAGVTQSPTHLIKTRGQQVTLRCSPKSGHDTVSWYQQALGQGPQFIFQYYEEEERQRGNFPDRFSGHQFPNYSSELNVNALLLGDSALYLCASTGLAGIDEQYFGPGTRLTVT.

This clonotype occurred a few times. The chain uses TRBV6-7 and TRBJ1-4; TRBD1 is a possible D gene (5 bases). TRBV6-7 is placed among ORFs of uncertain function. This CDR3 comprises 14 residues. V was shortened by 7 bases and J by 7 bases, with 16 bases between the two germline ends. As DNA, the CDR3 is TGTGCCAGCACAGGGATTGAGCAAGGTGAAAAACTGTTTTTT. It yields the protein CASTGIEQGEKLFF.

The chain joins TRBV20-1 to TRBJ1-2, with 7 nucleotides matching TRBD1. Germline V gene sequence: CDR1 DFQATT, CDR2 SNEGSKA (reference sequence). The CDR3 length is 13 residues. V was clipped by 6 bases and J by 5 bases; unmatched bases: 9. In DNA, the CDR3 is TGCAGTGCACCGACAGGGCCCCTTTATGGCTACACCTTC. It is translated as CSAPTGPLYGYTF.

The chain combines TRBV20-1 with TRBJ2-3, with 8 nucleotides matching TRBD2. J lost 0 bases, V lost 7 bases, and 6 bases had no gene match. CDR3 length: 14 residues. Germline CDR1 reads DFQATT; CDR2 reads SNEGSKA (reference sequence). In nucleotides, the CDR3 is TGCAGTGGGAAAAGCGGGGGAAGCACAGATACGCAGTATTTT. Its translation: CSGKSGGSTDTQYF.

V gene TRBV7-4 combines with J gene TRBJ2-5; the match to TRBD1 covers 9 bases. The CDR3 covers 13 residues. Germline trimming cut 8 bases from V and 11 bases from J; bases unmatched to any gene: 12. Germline lookup yields CDR1 SGHVT and CDR2 SQSDAQ. The CDR3 coding sequence is TGTGCCAGCGTTTACAGGGGGCGCGAAGGGCAGTACTTC. The encoded protein is CASVYRGREGQYF.

V and J are TRBV20-1 and TRBJ2-1; D is ambiguous. The germline V gene has CDR1 DFQATT and CDR2 SNEGSKA (reference sequence). The CDR3 contains 15 residues. Between the trimmed V and J ends, which lost 1 base and 2 bases, there was a span of 12 bases. CDR3 in amino acids: CSARAARGTYNEQFF. As DNA, the CDR3 is TGCAGTGCTAGAGCTGCACGAGGTACCTACAATGAGCAGTTCTTC.